This is a list of T cell receptor beta chains from one sample in a study of shared clonotypes between healthy human individuals. The method was immunoSEQ multiplex PCR; TCRdb's version includes in-frame clones alone and lacks a portion of them. The sample comprises 1.5 million to 2.5 million clones, about 95% of which are singletons, and 1% to 1.5% rests with the top ten. The sequencing input was naive CD8+ T cells sorted from blood. These receptors originate from a man aged 18 to 30 in good health. Both conserved end residues are part of each CDR3. A D gene is named only where the DNA matches it firmly. Not every row has a clone size; where given, it reads once, few, many or a size class.

J,size,D,V,CDR3,DNA
TRBJ1-2,-,-,TRBV27,CASSLEGGDLGYTF,TGTGCCAGCAGTTTAGAGGGGGGGGATTTAGGCTACACCTTC
TRBJ2-1,-,TRBD2,TRBV7-9,CASNRAGHDGYEQFF,TGTGCCAGCAACCGAGCGGGGCACGATGGGTATGAGCAGTTCTTC
TRBJ1-5,-,-,TRBV30,CAWSGTLGNQPQHF,TGTGCCTGGAGCGGGACTCTGGGGAATCAGCCCCAGCATTTT
TRBJ1-5,-,-,TRBV11-2,CASSPSRGSDQPQHF,TGTGCCAGCAGCCCGAGCAGGGGATCTGATCAGCCCCAGCATTTT
TRBJ1-1,-,-,TRBV6-6,CASSFSGREAFF,TGTGCCAGCAGTTTTTCGGGTCGTGAAGCTTTCTTT
TRBJ1-4,-,-,TRBV10-2,CASMAGHEKLFF,TGCGCCAGCATGGCAGGGCACGAAAAACTGTTTTTT
TRBJ2-7,-,TRBD1,TRBV6-1,CASTLTGPIYEQYF,TGTGCCAGCACCTTGACAGGGCCTATCTACGAGCAGTACTTC
TRBJ1-1,-,-,TRBV2,CASSEAWTTEAFF,TGTGCCAGCAGTGAGGCCTGGACAACTGAAGCTTTCTTT
TRBJ1-6,-,TRBD1,TRBV13,CASSLGSGGFSPLHF,TGTGCCAGCAGCCTCGGTTCAGGGGGCTTTTCACCCCTCCACTTT
TRBJ2-3,-,TRBD2,TRBV7-8,CASSLSRTSGTTDTQYF,TGTGCCAGCAGCCTCAGCCGGACTAGCGGGACGACAGATACGCAGTATTTT
TRBJ1-4,-,TRBD1,TRBV6-1,CASSEDRVPHLQNEKLFF,TGTGCCAGCAGTGAGGACAGGGTCCCACATCTACAAAATGAAAAACTGTTTTTT
TRBJ2-7,-,-,TRBV7-9,CASSSLGQVYEQYF,TGTGCCAGCAGCTCCCTCGGGCAGGTCTACGAGCAGTACTTC
TRBJ2-1,-,TRBD1,TRBV13,CASSSPDRGDNEQFF,TGTGCCAGCAGCTCGCCTGACAGGGGGGACAATGAGCAGTTCTTC
TRBJ2-5,-,-,TRBV6-1,CASSERKEPGETQYF,TGTGCCAGCAGTGAAAGGAAGGAACCGGGGGAGACCCAGTACTTC
TRBJ1-1,-,-,TRBV28,CASNPGHGEAFF,TGTGCCAGCAACCCGGGACATGGTGAAGCTTTCTTT
TRBJ1-1,-,-,TRBV4-1,CASSHSRGDDRAFF,TGCGCCAGCAGCCACTCCCGAGGGGATGACAGGGCTTTCTTT
TRBJ1-1,-,-,TRBV6-5,CASSYDRGTEAFF,TGTGCCAGCAGTTACGATAGAGGCACTGAAGCTTTCTTT
TRBJ2-3,-,TRBD2,TRBV6-5,CASRLLAEGGDTQYF,TGTGCCAGCAGACTACTAGCGGAGGGCGGGGATACGCAGTATTTT
TRBJ2-7,-,-,TRBV5-1,CASSDQSYEQYF,TGCGCCAGCAGCGATCAGAGCTACGAGCAGTACTTC
TRBJ2-7,-,TRBD1,TRBV30,CAWSVTGAYEQYF,TGTGCCTGGAGTGTCACAGGGGCCTACGAGCAGTACTTC
TRBJ2-3,-,-,TRBV28,CASSPHWAGSSTDTQYF,TGTGCCAGCAGTCCCCACTGGGCGGGCAGCTCCACAGATACGCAGTATTTT
TRBJ2-1,once,-,TRBV4-3,CASSQVGGNYNEQFF,TGCGCCAGCAGCCAAGTCGGCGGCAATTACAATGAGCAGTTCTTC
TRBJ1-6,few,-,TRBV6-1,CASSGRTRGDSPLHF,TGTGCCAGCAGTGGCCGGACTCGCGGTGATTCACCCCTCCACTTT
TRBJ1-5,few,-,TRBV11-2,CASSLGSNQPQHF,TGTGCCAGCAGCTTAGGTAGCAATCAGCCCCAGCATTTT
TRBJ2-1,-,TRBD1,TRBV13,CASSPEGQAYNEQFF,TGTGCCAGCAGCCCCGAGGGACAGGCCTACAATGAGCAGTTCTTC
TRBJ2-7,-,-,TRBV27,CASSFGASYEQYF,TGTGCCAGCAGTTTCGGAGCCTCCTACGAGCAGTACTTC
TRBJ2-2,once,-,TRBV6-5,CASSYSTSGELFF,TGTGCCAGCAGTTACTCGACTTCCGGGGAGCTGTTTTTT
TRBJ2-7,once,TRBD1,TRBV27,CASSDTGASLGEQYF,TGTGCCAGCAGTGATACAGGGGCCTCCCTAGGGGAGCAGTACTTC
TRBJ2-4,-,-,TRBV2,CASSELEAPISKNIQYF,TGTGCCAGCAGTGAACTGGAGGCACCTATTAGCAAAAACATTCAGTACTTC
TRBJ2-1,-,-,TRBV27,CASRPNRGLSSYNEQFF,TGTGCCAGCAGGCCAAACCGGGGGTTAAGCTCCTACAATGAGCAGTTCTTC
TRBJ2-2,once,TRBD2,TRBV5-1,CASSRSGINGELFF,TGCGCCAGCAGCCGTAGCGGGATCAACGGGGAGCTGTTTTTT
TRBJ1-1,-,TRBD1,TRBV19,CASSAGTGGVGTEAFF,TGTGCCAGTAGTGCTGGGACAGGGGGCGTGGGAACTGAAGCTTTCTTT
TRBJ1-1,-,-,TRBV4-2,CASSPFGDTEAFF,TGTGCCAGCAGCCCGTTCGGGGACACTGAAGCTTTCTTT
TRBJ2-5,-,-,TRBV5-4,CASSFSGSGFQYF,TGTGCCAGCAGCTTTTCCGGGAGCGGGTTCCAGTACTTC
TRBJ2-5,once,-,TRBV27,CASRGGDGTQYF,TGTGCCAGCAGAGGAGGGGACGGGACCCAGTACTTC
TRBJ1-2,-,-,TRBV6-6,CASTYEAGPIDGYTF,TGTGCCAGCACCTATGAGGCAGGGCCCATAGATGGCTACACCTTC
TRBJ2-7,-,TRBD2,TRBV7-9,CASSLLAETYEQYF,TGTGCCAGCAGCCTACTAGCGGAGACCTACGAGCAGTACTTC
TRBJ2-1,-,TRBD2,TRBV9,CASSGQTGGPYNEQFF,TGTGCCAGCAGCGGCCAGACGGGGGGTCCATACAATGAGCAGTTCTTC
TRBJ1-1,-,TRBD1,TRBV27,CASRAGQEGTEAFF,TGTGCCAGCAGGGCCGGACAGGAGGGAACTGAAGCTTTCTTT
TRBJ1-6,-,-,TRBV28,CASSVGNNNSPLHF,TGTGCCAGCAGCGTCGGGAACAACAATTCACCCCTCCACTTT
TRBJ2-7,-,-,TRBV11-2,CASSDGQGGYEQYF,TGTGCCAGCAGCGACGGACAAGGGGGTTACGAGCAGTACTTC
TRBJ2-1,-,-,TRBV28,CASDRANYNEQFF,TGTGCCAGTGACAGAGCCAACTACAATGAGCAGTTCTTC
TRBJ2-5,-,TRBD2,TRBV29-1,CSVEDIAGGGYQETQYF,TGCAGCGTTGAAGATATAGCGGGGGGCGGGTACCAAGAGACCCAGTACTTC
TRBJ2-5,-,-,TRBV7-9,CASSLVLSQETQYF,TGTGCCAGCAGCTTAGTCCTCAGCCAAGAGACCCAGTACTTC
TRBJ2-1,-,TRBD1,TRBV30,CASDRANDEQFF,TGTGCCTCTGACAGGGCTAACGATGAGCAGTTCTTC
TRBJ1-1,-,-,TRBV13,CASSLETNTEAFF,TGTGCCAGCAGCTTGGAGACGAACACTGAAGCTTTCTTT
TRBJ2-4,-,TRBD2,TRBV30,CAWSVPAGGGLAKNIQYF,TGTGCCTGGAGTGTTCCAGCGGGAGGGGGGCTAGCCAAAAACATTCAGTACTTC
TRBJ2-1,-,TRBD2,TRBV6-5,CASSVASGGNEQFF,TGTGCCAGCAGTGTTGCTAGCGGGGGAAATGAGCAGTTCTTC
TRBJ2-7,-,-,TRBV15,CATSGGRESYEQYF,TGTGCCACCAGCGGCGGCAGGGAGTCCTACGAGCAGTACTTC
TRBJ1-1,-,-,TRBV5-4,CASSQSDTEAFF,TGTGCCAGCAGCCAGTCAGACACTGAAGCTTTCTTT
TRBJ2-2,-,-,TRBV19,CASSVTVNTGELFF,TGTGCCAGTAGTGTGACAGTGAACACCGGGGAGCTGTTTTTT
TRBJ2-7,-,-,TRBV4-3,CASSQASPAAEQYF,TGCGCCAGCAGCCAAGCATCACCGGCAGCCGAGCAGTACTTC
TRBJ2-5,-,TRBD2,TRBV14,CASSQDRGLVKETQYF,TGTGCCAGCAGCCAAGATAGGGGACTAGTAAAAGAGACCCAGTACTTC
TRBJ2-2,-,-,TRBV6-5,CASRKGGGELFF,TGTGCCAGCAGGAAGGGGGGCGGGGAGCTGTTTTTT
TRBJ1-4,-,-,TRBV5-6,CASSPRTRGANEKLFF,TGTGCCAGCAGCCCTCGGACCCGGGGCGCAAATGAAAAACTGTTTTTT
TRBJ2-1,-,TRBD1,TRBV4-1,CASSQDVRTGGNEQFF,TGCGCCAGCAGCCAGGATGTCCGGACAGGTGGTAATGAGCAGTTCTTC
TRBJ1-1,-,-,TRBV5-6,CASSLVGEDTEAFF,TGTGCCAGCAGCTTGGTGGGAGAGGACACTGAAGCTTTCTTT